A selection of T cell receptor beta chains follows, all from one sample in a study of shared clonotypes between healthy human individuals. Here immunoSEQ multiplex PCR was the method, and the copy in TCRdb shows in-frame clones only, minus some. Of around 2,100,000 clones listed, about 95% are singletons. Sequenced input: naive CD8+ T cells sorted from blood. These receptors came from a man aged 18 to 35 in good health. CDR3s leave out the opening cysteine and the closing phenylalanine or tryptophan.

V,length,J,CDR3
TRBV13,17,TRBJ1-1,ASSSRLKGQGLMNTEAF
TRBV27,12,TRBJ1-1,ASSSGGENTEAF
TRBV7-8,15,TRBJ2-3,ASSHDVAGAGTDTQY
TRBV27,13,TRBJ2-5,ASSLYGGTQETQY
TRBV29-1,12,TRBJ2-2,SATGELSTGELF
TRBV9,12,TRBJ1-1,ASSVAGGNTEAF
TRBV7-9,14,TRBJ2-7,ASSQNRGEGSYEQY
TRBV5-1,14,TRBJ2-7,ASSLVGASGGYEQY
TRBV7-9,12,TRBJ2-3,ASSSLPTPDTQY
TRBV12-5,12,TRBJ1-5,ASGLYFEAQPQH
TRBV5-4,13,TRBJ1-2,ASSLADSSRYGYT
TRBV7-9,14,TRBJ1-4,ASSAALGSANEKLF
TRBV6-5,13,TRBJ2-5,ASSLLAGSWETQY
TRBV2,13,TRBJ2-7,ASSELTESSYEQY
TRBV7-9,13,TRBJ2-3,ASSREAGASDTQY
TRBV27,9,TRBJ1-1,ASSLGGRAF
TRBV6-1,11,TRBJ2-1,ASRPSAYNEQF
TRBV9,12,TRBJ2-7,ASSVGLGSYEQY
TRBV10-2,13,TRBJ2-3,ASSEEGVGTDTQY
TRBV4-3,16,TRBJ2-1,ASSQVWLSGGRADEQF
TRBV6-1,9,TRBJ2-4,ASLLDGGAY
TRBV7-9,16,TRBJ2-2,ASSSRLAGGRNTGELF
TRBV7-3,11,TRBJ2-1,ASSPGLRGEQF
TRBV28,12,TRBJ2-7,ASSGGGRPYEQY
TRBV28,12,TRBJ2-3,ASSSDRLLDTQY
TRBV30,11,TRBJ1-1,AWSQSGGTEAF
TRBV29-1,12,TRBJ2-2,SVVAKVNTGELF